What follows is one T cell receptor beta chain and its context. Its antigen is unidentified. This entry is derived from a study of vaccination and CD4 T cells after COVID-19. Treatment noted: roughly ten-day PBMC culture with coronavirus spike peptide pools or control peptides (ViraFEST assay). Per germline, CDR1 SGHAT and CDR2 FQNNGV. Trimming cost V 1 base and J 5 bases, with 11 bases left between them. The CDR3 runs 15 residues. The study sequenced cultured CD4+ T cell DNA using the Oncomine TCR Beta short-read assay. Genomic DNA was isolated from CD4+ T cells that had been cultured. MiXCR was run by TCRdb on the PCR reads, yielding one entry per CDR3 protein. The repertoire holds more than 7,000 distinct CDR3 sequences, approximately 48% seen once, with 6.5% to 9% in the top ten.

The chain employs TRBV11-2 and TRBJ2-2; TRBD1 might be the D (6 bases). The source material was CD4+ T cells from blood, cultured in vitro. The clonotype comes from a human donor who had recovered from COVID-19. The CDR3 here is CASSLVRQVTGELFF. CDR3 in DNA: TGTGCCAGCAGCTTAGTGAGACAGGTTACCGGGGAGCTGTTTTTT.